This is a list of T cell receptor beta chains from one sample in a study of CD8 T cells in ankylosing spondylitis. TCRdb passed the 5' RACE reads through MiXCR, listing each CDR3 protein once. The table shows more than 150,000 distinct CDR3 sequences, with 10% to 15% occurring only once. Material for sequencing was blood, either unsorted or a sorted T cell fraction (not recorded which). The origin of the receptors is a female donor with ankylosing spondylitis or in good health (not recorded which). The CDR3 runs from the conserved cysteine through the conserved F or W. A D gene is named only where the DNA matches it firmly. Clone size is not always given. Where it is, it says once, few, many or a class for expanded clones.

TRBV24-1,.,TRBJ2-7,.,TGTGCCACCAGTGCTGGCTCCTACGAGCAGTACTTC,CATSAGSYEQYF
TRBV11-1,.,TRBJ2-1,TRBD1,TGTGCCAGCAGCCTAGGGTCCATGACCGGGACAGGGCTCAATGAGCAGTTCTTC,CASSLGSMTGTGLNEQFF
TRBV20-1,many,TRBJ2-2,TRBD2,TGCAGCGATCCTCAGAGGACTAGCGGGTTAAACACCGGGGAGCTGTTTTTT,CSDPQRTSGLNTGELFF
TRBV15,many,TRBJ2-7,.,TGTGCCACCGAAAGCAATTACGAGCAGTACTTC,CATESNYEQYF
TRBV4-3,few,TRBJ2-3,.,TGCGCCAGCAGCCAGACCCTCCAGGAACCCACAGATACGCAGTATTTT,CASSQTLQEPTDTQYF
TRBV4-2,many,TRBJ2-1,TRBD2,TGTGCCAGCAGCCAAGACGGGGGACTAGTCCAATACAATGAGCAGTTCTTC,CASSQDGGLVQYNEQFF
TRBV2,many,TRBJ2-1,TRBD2,TGTGCCAGCAGCCAAGGACTAGCGAGCTCCTACAATGAGCAGTTCTTC,CASSQGLASSYNEQFF
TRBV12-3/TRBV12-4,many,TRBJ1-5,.,TGTGCCAGCAGTTTAAAGCGGCTGGGCACTAGCAATCAGCCCCAGCATTTT,CASSLKRLGTSNQPQHF
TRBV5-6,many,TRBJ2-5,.,TGTGCCAGCGGTCAAGGCATAGAGACCCAGTACTTC,CASGQGIETQYF
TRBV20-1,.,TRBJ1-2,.,TGCAGTGGTGCTAAGGGGGAGGCAAACTATGGCTACACCTTC,CSGAKGEANYGYTF
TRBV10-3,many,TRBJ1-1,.,TGTGCCATCAGCTATACGACAGGATCAGGGACTGAAGCTTTCTTT,CAISYTTGSGTEAFF
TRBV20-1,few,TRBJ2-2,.,TGCAGTGCTAGAGATCCCTTCTACGACACCGGGGAGCTGTTTTTT,CSARDPFYDTGELFF
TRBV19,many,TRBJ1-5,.,TGTGCCAGTAGTATACAGGCAGGGAATCAGCCCCAGCATTTT,CASSIQAGNQPQHF
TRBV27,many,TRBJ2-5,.,TGTGCCAGCCGGGACTTAGGGGGGGGAGAGACCCAGTACTTC,CASRDLGGGETQYF
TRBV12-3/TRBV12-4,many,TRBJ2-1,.,TGTGCCAGCAGTTTTTCCCGTAGTGGGGGTGCGCTCTTC,CASSFSRSGGALF
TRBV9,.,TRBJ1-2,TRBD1,TGTGCCAGCAGCGCAGCGAGAGGACAGGTAGCTGGCTACACCTTC,CASSAARGQVAGYTF
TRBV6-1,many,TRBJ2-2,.,TGTGCCAGCAGTGCCGGACTATACACCGGGGAGCTGTTTTTT,CASSAGLYTGELFF
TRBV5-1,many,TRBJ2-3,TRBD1,TGCGCCAGCAGCTTGATTGGGACAGGGGGAGATACGCAGTATTTT,CASSLIGTGGDTQYF
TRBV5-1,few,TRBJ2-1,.,TGCGCCAGCAGCTTCTTGGGGGGAGCCCAGAATGAGCAGTTCTTC,CASSFLGGAQNEQFF
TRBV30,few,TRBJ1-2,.,TGTGCCTGGAGTTTTACAGGGATGGGCTATGGCTACACCTTC,CAWSFTGMGYGYTF
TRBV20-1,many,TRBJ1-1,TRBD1,TGCAGTGCTAGCGGGACAGGGAGTGGGGTAGTTAGCACTGAAGCTTTCTTT,CSASGTGSGVVSTEAFF
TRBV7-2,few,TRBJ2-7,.,TGTGCCAGCAGCTACGACAGGCCCCCGAGTCTCTACGAGCAGTACTTC,CASSYDRPPSLYEQYF
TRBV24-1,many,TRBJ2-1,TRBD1,TGTGCCACCAGCCGGGACAGATCTTACAATGAGCAGTTCTTC,CATSRDRSYNEQFF
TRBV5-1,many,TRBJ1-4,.,TGCGCCAGCAGCTTAGATTCCTTCCGGGAAAAACTGTTTTTT,CASSLDSFREKLFF
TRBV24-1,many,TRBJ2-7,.,TGTGCCACCAGTGAAGCCCACGAGCAGTACTTC,CATSEAHEQYF
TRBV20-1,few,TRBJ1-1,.,TGCAGTGCTAGAGATTCTCAGGGCCGGGGGGACACTGAAGCTTTCTTT,CSARDSQGRGDTEAFF
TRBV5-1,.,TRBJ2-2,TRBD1,TGCGCCAGCAGGGGACAGGCGAACACCGGGGAGCTGTTTTTT,CASRGQANTGELFF
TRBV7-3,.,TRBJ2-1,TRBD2,TGTGCCAGCAGCCCACAGGGACTAGCGGCAGACATTGAGCGCAATGAGCAGTTCTTC,CASSPQGLAADIERNEQFF
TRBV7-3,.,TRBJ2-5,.,TGTGCCAGCAGCTTAAATCCCTCAGTAGTGGAGACCCAGTACTTC,CASSLNPSVVETQYF
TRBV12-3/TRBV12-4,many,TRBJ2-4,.,TGTGCCAGCAGTTTCCGGGCGGGTCTAGCCAAAAACATTCAGTACTTC,CASSFRAGLAKNIQYF
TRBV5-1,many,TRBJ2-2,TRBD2,TGCGCCAGCAGCTTAGTAGCGGGAGGGAGAACGAACACCGGGGAGCTGTTTTTT,CASSLVAGGRTNTGELFF
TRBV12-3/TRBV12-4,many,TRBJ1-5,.,TGTGCCAGCAGTTTCACAGGACTCAATCAGCCCCAGCATTTT,CASSFTGLNQPQHF
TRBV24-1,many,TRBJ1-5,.,TGTGCCACCAGTGTGGGGACCTATAGCAATCAGCCCCAGCATTTT,CATSVGTYSNQPQHF
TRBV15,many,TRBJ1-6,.,TGTGCCACCAGCAGAGAGACGGAGAATTCACCCCTCCACTTT,CATSRETENSPLHF
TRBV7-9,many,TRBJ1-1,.,TGTGCCAGCAGCTCGACATTGATGGGCGAAGCTTTCTTT,CASSSTLMGEAFF